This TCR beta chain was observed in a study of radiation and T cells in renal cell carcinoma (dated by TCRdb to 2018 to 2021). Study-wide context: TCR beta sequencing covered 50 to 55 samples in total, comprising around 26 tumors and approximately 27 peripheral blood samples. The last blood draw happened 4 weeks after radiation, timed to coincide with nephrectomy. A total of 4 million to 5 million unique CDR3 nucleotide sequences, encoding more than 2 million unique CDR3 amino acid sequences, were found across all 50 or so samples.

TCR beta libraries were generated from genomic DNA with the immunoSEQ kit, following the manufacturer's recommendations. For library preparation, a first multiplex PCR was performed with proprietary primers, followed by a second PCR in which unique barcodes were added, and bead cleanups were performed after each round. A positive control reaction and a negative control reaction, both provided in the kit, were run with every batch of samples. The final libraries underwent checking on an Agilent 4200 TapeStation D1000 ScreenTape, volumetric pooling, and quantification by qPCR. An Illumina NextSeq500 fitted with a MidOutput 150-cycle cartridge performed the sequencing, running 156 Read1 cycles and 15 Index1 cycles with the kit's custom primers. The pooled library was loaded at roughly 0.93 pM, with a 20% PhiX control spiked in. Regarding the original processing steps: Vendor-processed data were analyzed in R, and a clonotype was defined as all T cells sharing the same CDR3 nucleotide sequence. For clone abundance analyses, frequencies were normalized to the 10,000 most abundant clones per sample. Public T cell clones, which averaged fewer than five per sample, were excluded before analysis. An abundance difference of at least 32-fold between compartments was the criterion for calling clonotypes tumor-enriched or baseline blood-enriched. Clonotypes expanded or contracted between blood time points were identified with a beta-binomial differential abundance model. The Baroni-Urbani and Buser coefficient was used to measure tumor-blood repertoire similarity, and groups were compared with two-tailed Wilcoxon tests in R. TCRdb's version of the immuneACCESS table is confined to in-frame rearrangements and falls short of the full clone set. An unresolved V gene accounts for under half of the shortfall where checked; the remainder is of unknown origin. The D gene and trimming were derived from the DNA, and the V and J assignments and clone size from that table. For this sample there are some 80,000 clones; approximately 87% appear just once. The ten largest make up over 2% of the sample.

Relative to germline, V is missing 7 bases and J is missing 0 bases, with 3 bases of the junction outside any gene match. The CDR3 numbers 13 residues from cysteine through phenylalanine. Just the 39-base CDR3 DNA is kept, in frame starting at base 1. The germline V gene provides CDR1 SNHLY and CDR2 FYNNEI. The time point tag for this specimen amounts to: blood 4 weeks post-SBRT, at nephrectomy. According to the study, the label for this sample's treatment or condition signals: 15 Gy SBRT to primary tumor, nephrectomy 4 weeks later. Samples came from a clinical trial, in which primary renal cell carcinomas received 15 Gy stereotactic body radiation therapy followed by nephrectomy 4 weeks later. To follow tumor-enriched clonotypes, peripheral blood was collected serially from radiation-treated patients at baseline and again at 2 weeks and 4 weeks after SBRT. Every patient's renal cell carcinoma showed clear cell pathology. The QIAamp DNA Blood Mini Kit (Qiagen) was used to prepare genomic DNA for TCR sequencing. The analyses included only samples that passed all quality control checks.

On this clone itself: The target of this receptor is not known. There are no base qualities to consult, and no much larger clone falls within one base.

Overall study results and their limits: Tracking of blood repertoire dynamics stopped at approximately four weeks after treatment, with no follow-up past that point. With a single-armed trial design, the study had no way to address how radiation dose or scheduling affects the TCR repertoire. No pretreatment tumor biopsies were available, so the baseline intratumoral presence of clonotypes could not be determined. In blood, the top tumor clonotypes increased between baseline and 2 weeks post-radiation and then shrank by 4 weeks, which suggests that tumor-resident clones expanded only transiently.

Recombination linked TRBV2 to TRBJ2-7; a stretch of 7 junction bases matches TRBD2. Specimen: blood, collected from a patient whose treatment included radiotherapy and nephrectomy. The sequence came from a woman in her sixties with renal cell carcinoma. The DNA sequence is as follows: TGTGCCAGCACCCTAGCGGACTCCTACGAGCAGTACTTC. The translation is CASTLADSYEQYF.